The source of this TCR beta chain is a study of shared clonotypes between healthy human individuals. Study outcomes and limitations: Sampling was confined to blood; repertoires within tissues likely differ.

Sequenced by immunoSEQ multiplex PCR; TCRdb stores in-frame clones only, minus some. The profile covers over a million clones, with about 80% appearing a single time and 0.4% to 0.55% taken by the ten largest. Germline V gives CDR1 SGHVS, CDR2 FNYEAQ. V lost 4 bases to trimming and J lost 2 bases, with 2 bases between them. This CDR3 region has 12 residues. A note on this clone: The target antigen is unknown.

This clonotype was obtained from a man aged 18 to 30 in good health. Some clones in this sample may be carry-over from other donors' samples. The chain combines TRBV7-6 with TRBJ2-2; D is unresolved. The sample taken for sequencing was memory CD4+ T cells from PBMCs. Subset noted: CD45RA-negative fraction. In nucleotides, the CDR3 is TGTGCCAGCAGCTCTAACACCGGGGAGCTGTTTTTT. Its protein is CASSSNTGELFF.